This T cell receptor (beta chain) was observed in a study of blood T cell repertoires in COVID-19. At the level of the study: Some COVID-19 samples were acute and others convalescent; all came from the United States, Italy and Spain.

Deletions cut 8 bases from V and 3 bases from J, with 14 bases between. This CDR3 comprises 14 residues. Germline CDR1 is WSHSY and CDR2 is SAAADI. Participants reported their clinical history, and cohort assignment relied on those reports. Cohort 3 donors were reported recovered after two negative PCRs, clearance, or symptom resolution. Original methodology: Amplification of reference gene primers provided the estimated nucleated cell counts. Libraries were prepared by immunoSEQ multiplex PCR; TCRdb keeps only in-frame clonotypes and omits some of them. That table is the source of V, J and clone size, and D and trimming were worked out from the DNA. The sample lists about 300,000 clones; 87% were seen once.

Sequenced: PBMCs or T cells enriched from blood (not recorded which). The V and J genes are TRBV10-2 and TRBJ2-1, with D possibly being TRBD2 (5 bases). This sequence originates from a woman between 25 and 40 years old who had recovered from COVID-19. This chain's CDR3 is CASGTRGLYNEQFF. The CDR3 DNA is TGCGCCAGCGGAACTAGAGGCCTCTACAATGAGCAGTTCTTC.